This T cell receptor (beta chain) was sequenced in a study of blood T cell repertoires in COVID-19. The wider study: Samples representing acute and convalescent COVID-19 were sourced from the United States, Italy and Spain.

Sequenced by immunoSEQ multiplex PCR; TCRdb stores in-frame clones only, minus some. The sample records about 70,000 clones, around nine tenths being singletons. The origin of this receptor is a woman older than 75 with acute or convalescent COVID-19. Sequencing was done on a sample of peripheral blood.

The CDR3 spells CASSGLAGVTGELFF. The CDR3 DNA is TGTGCCAGCAGCGGACTAGCGGGAGTGACCGGGGAGCTGTTTTTT. This chain connects TRBV11-2 to TRBJ2-2, with TRBD2 matching 13 bases. The CDR3 is 15 amino acids. From germline, CDR1 is SGHAT and CDR2 FQNNGV. Germline trimming cut 5 bases from V and 5 bases from J; bases unmatched to any gene: 2. Full variable domain (remainder filled in from reference TRBV11-2 and TRBJ2-2): EAGVAQSPRYKIIEKRQSVAFWCNPISGHATLYWYQQILGQGPKLLIQFQNNGVVDDSQLPKDRFSAERLKGVDSTLKIQPAKLEDSAVYLCASSGLAGVTGELFFGEGSRLTVL.